One sample yielded the 11 T cell receptor beta chains listed below, sequenced in a study of T-cell reconstitution after alpha-beta-depleted transplantation in children listed by TCRdb under 2016. The treatment or condition label, read with the paper, signifies: allogeneic hematopoietic cell transplantation with graft depleted of TCRalphabeta T cells and CD19 B cells. Preparation of the library involved PCR. Instrument on record: Illumina HiSeq 2500. To normalize quantification of the TCRbeta repertoire, the TCR libraries were built with molecular barcoding that relied on unique molecular identifiers. TCRdb cleaned the public reads at Q25 with fastp, built clones with MiXCR and kept in-frame beta chains. Each CDR3 protein gets just one entry, which takes the most common genes and DNA from the rows behind it. This sample holds 240,000 or so distinct CDR3 sequences; approximately 8.9% were observed only once. Clones ranked in the top ten supply 6% to 7% of the sample.

Sample: PBMCs, mostly from graft donor cells, taken 180 days after TCRalphabeta/CD19-depleted stem cell transplant. The receptors shown here come from a male patient between 10 and 17 years old who had a stem cell transplant for acute lymphoblastic leukemia, so the T cells may come from the graft donor.

This clonotype was counted many times. This chain joins TRBV12-3 or TRBV12-4 and TRBJ2-4; D may be TRBD2 (6 bases). This CDR3 is built from 15 residues. The V gene lost 5 bases and the J gene lost 6 bases, with 17 bases spanning the gap. CDR3 coding DNA: TGTGCCAGCAGTCGGGTTGGGGTAGCGGCAAACATTCAGTACTTC. The encoded protein is CASSRVGVAANIQYF.

The sample holds many counts of this clonotype. The chain couples TRBV28 to TRBJ2-7; tentative D call: TRBD1 (6 bases). V lost 8 bases to trimming and J lost 0 bases, with 14 bases between them. The CDR3 loop spans 14 amino acids. Germline values: CDR1 MDHEN, CDR2 SYDVKM. CDR3 sequence reads: CASGGFPGSYEQYF. The CDR3 DNA reads as TGTGCCAGCGGGGGCTTCCCGGGCTCCTACGAGCAGTACTTC.

This clonotype was found many times. The rearrangement joins TRBV28 to TRBJ2-5; 7 bases map to TRBD2. The CDR3 is made up of 13 amino acids. Per the germline V gene, CDR1 is MDHEN and CDR2 is SYDVKM. V shed 7 bases, J shed 2 bases, and the junction held 4 bases outside the gene matches. The CDR3 DNA is TGTGCCAGCACCTCCGGGGGGCAAGAGACCCAGTACTTC. This gives the protein CASTSGGQETQYF.

This clonotype was observed at least ten times. One end of the junction fails to match germline, which may point to a read error. The chain recombines TRBV7-9 with TRBJ2-5, with 8 positions matching TRBD2. This CDR3 spans 9 amino acids. Germline CDR1 SEHNR, CDR2 FQNEAQ (reference sequence). The CDR3 DNA reads as TGTGCCAGCGCGTCGGGGGGGGACTTC. It specifies CASASGGDF.

This clonotype was counted many times. The genes are TRBV5-1 and TRBJ2-5; maybe TRBD2 (5 bases). V lost 5 bases to trimming and J lost 2 bases, with 13 bases between them. Germline V CDR1 and CDR2: SGHRS, YFSETQ. There are 14 residues in the CDR3. The CDR3 DNA sequence: TGCGCCAGCAGGAAATTAGCGTTACAAGAGACCCAGTACTTC. Translated: CASRKLALQETQYF.

This clonotype was recorded only once. A read error may explain this, as a much larger clone is one base away. This rearrangement joins TRBV28 to TRBJ2-1; D is perhaps TRBD2 (5 bases). With 6 bases removed from V and 3 bases from J, the gap between germline ends came to 18 bases. This CDR3 is built from 16 residues. Germline assignment: CDR1 MDHEN and CDR2 SYDVKM. For the CDR3, the DNA is TGTGCCAGCAGCTACGTAGCGAGTAGTTTCTACAATGAGCAGTTCTTC. It translates to CASSYVASSFYNEQFF.

With respect to this clonotype: With a much larger clone just one base away, this may be a read error. The chain links TRBV28 to TRBJ2-2; D tentatively fits TRBD1 or TRBD2 (6 bases each). Germline CDR1 MDHEN, CDR2 SYDVKM. The length of the CDR3 is 15 residues. CDR3 loop: CASSLTQGRTGEQFF. The CDR3 DNA sequence: TGTGCCAGCAGTTTAACCCAGGGGAGGACCGGGGAGCAGTTTTTT. The full variable domain, completed using reference TRBV28 and TRBJ2-2, is DVKVTQSSRYLVKRTGEKVFLECVQDMDHENMFWYRQDPGLGLRLIYFSYDVKMKEKGDIPEGYSVSREKKERFSLILESASTNQTSMYLCASSLTQGRTGEQFFGEGSRLTVL.

In its sample, this clonotype was seen many times. The V call is TRBV29-1, the J call TRBJ2-5; 10 bases are a match to TRBD2. CDR1 is SQVTM, CDR2 ANQGSEA, per germline. With V trimmed by 8 bases and J by 5 bases, 8 bases remained unmatched. This CDR3 comprises 13 residues. The CDR3: CSFSGGMIETQYF. The CDR3 DNA reads as TGCAGCTTTAGCGGGGGGATGATCGAGACCCAGTACTTC.

The table lists this clonotype with many counts. The chain joins TRBV11-2 to TRBJ1-6; 9 nucleotides match TRBD1. The ends lost 5 bases at V and 2 bases at J; junction bases unmatched: 7. Germline V gives CDR1 SGHAT, CDR2 FQNNGV. The CDR3 extends over 17 amino acids. DNA for the CDR3: TGTGCCAGCAGCATCCACAGGGGGCTGGCCTATAATTCACCCCTCCACTTT. Protein sequence: CASSIHRGLAYNSPLHF.

The sample holds many counts of this clonotype. This chain links TRBV20-1 with TRBJ2-1; 11 nucleotides line up with TRBD2. The CDR3 totals 17 residues. In germline, CDR1 is DFQATT, CDR2 SNEGSKA (reference sequence). Losses at the gene ends were 1 base for V and 3 bases for J; bases not matched to a gene: 8. CDR3 in DNA: TGCAGTGCTAGAGCACCGGGACTAGCGGCTAGCTACAATGAGCAGTTCTTC. Translation: CSARAPGLAASYNEQFF.

This clonotype occurred many times. The chain combines TRBV28 with TRBJ2-1; possible D gene TRBD2, 6 bases. CDR3 length equals 14 residues. CDR1 is MDHEN and CDR2 is SYDVKM in the germline V gene. Trimming took off 4 bases at V and 10 bases at J, with 17 bases between the two ends. The chain's CDR3 is CASSSGPRLVEQFF. The CDR3 DNA reads TGTGCCAGCAGTTCTGGCCCCCGACTAGTGGAGCAGTTCTTC. The whole variable domain, filled in from reference TRBV28 and TRBJ2-1, reads DVKVTQSSRYLVKRTGEKVFLECVQDMDHENMFWYRQDPGLGLRLIYFSYDVKMKEKGDIPEGYSVSREKKERFSLILESASTNQTSMYLCASSSGPRLVEQFFGPGTRLTVL.